This T cell receptor beta chain originates from a study of CD8 T cells in ankylosing spondylitis. The study, taken as a whole, reports: Earlier studies detected some motif variants in reactive arthritis synovial fluid and blood.

Germline V lookup: CDR1 DFQATT, CDR2 SNEGSKA (reference sequence). The CDR3 consists of 17 residues. The ends were cut back, 0 bases at V and 3 bases at J, with 18 bases in the middle. This clonotype occurred many times. Its target is unknown. The TCR beta libraries were generated through quantitative 5'-RACE incorporating molecular barcodes. TCRdb re-analysed the 5' RACE reads in MiXCR, keeping a single row per CDR3 protein. This table has 250,000 or so distinct CDR3 sequences, 18% appearing once. The TCR sequence derives from a male donor with ankylosing spondylitis or in good health (not recorded which). Material: blood, either unsorted or a sorted T cell fraction (not recorded which). V is TRBV20-1 and J is TRBJ2-1; TRBD2 might be the D (5 bases). CDR3 DNA: TGCAGTGCTAGAGATGTAGTGGCTAGCAGCAACTACAATGAGCAGTTCTTC. It encodes CSARDVVASSNYNEQFF.